This entry is about one TCR beta chain. Scientists amplified the TCR beta CDR3 regions from RNA transcripts. Second-round multiplex PCR came after a first-round RT-PCR that employed HTBI primers. TCRdb fed the multiplex PCR reads into MiXCR, producing one record per CDR3 protein. The table records approximately 160,000 distinct CDR3 sequences, roughly two fifths of them present only once. These data come from a study of Graves' ophthalmopathy and Graves' hyperthyroidism. CDR1 and CDR2 (germline): LGHNT, FRNRAP. J lost 3 bases, V lost 4 bases, and 8 bases had no gene match. There are 16 residues in the CDR3.

The origin of this receptor is a man aged 25-40 years with Graves' ophthalmopathy. Sequencing was done on a sample of peripheral blood. The rearrangement joins TRBV12-5 to TRBJ1-5; 8 nucleotides match TRBD1. This CDR3 is CASGSGQGFDNQPQHF. CDR3 sequence (DNA): TGTGCTAGTGGTTCAGGACAGGGATTCGACAATCAGCCCCAGCATTTT.